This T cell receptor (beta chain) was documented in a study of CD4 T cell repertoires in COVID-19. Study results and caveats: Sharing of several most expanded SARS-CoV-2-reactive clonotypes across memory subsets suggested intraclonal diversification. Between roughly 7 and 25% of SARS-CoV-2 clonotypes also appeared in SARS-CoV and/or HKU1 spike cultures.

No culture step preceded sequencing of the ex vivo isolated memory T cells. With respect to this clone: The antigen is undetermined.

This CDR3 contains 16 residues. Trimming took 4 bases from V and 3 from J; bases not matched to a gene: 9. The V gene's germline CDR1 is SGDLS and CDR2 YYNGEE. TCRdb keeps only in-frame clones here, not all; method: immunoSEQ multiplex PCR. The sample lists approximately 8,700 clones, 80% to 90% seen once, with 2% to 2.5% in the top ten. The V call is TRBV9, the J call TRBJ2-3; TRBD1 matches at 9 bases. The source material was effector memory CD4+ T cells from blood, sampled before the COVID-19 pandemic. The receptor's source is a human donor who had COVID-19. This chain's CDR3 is CASSISETGGTDTQYF. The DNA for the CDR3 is TGTGCCAGCAGCATTTCCGAGACAGGGGGGACAGATACGCAGTATTTT.